This T cell receptor (beta chain) was documented in a study of T cell responses to AZD1222 COVID-19 vaccine (dated by TCRdb to about 2021). For context, the study as a whole: TCR sequencing covered roughly 230 trial participants: some 210 given two doses of AZD1222 and about 26 given two doses of MenACWY control vaccine. Trial participants were enrolled by age into subgroups of 18-55, 56-69 and 70-plus years, and 148, 28 and 57 TCR-sequenced participants, respectively, were included in these subgroups. General study outcomes and caveats: Because no day 14 peak-response samples were available, the repertoires could be characterized only after the peak T cell response. Most participants were white British and females outnumbered males, and the authors suggested that clonal diversity may have been underestimated. Only five or six AZD1222 recipients were SARS-CoV-2 seropositive at baseline, limiting conclusions about previously exposed vaccinees. Nearly half of unique spike-specific TCRs reportedly recognized epitopes outside regions mutated in the B.1.351 and B.1.1.7 variants. After two AZD1222 doses, both the breadth and the depth of spike-specific TCRs were significantly higher than at day 0 and than in MenACWY recipients. The whole spike protein was spanned by vaccine-associated CD4 TCRs, and dominant responses were seen in regions 160-218 and 743-854. The 56-69-year group was small, and its depth increase did not reach significance, likely because of low power.

The CDR3 regions of human TCRbeta chains were analyzed by immunosequencing. The authors processed their data as follows. Repertoire TCRs were checked for matches against a reference library of SARS-CoV-2-specific TCRs that had been generated using the MIRA antigen-specificity platform. Breadth was defined as the fraction of unique TCRs that were SARS-CoV-2-associated, and depth was defined as the fraction of total T cells that were SARS-CoV-2-associated. Each spike-specific TCR was assigned to its reactive spike region and to a CD4 or CD8 class using the MIRA data. Log10-transformed breadth and depth values were compared by one-way ANOVA with Sidak's multiple comparisons tests. Here the immuneACCESS table is served through TCRdb, limited to in-frame sequences with V and J called. Missing clones are a known gap in these copies; in checked studies unresolved V genes cover under half, and the rest lacks a known reason. V, J and clone size reflect that table, while D and trimming were determined from the DNA. The table for this sample lists some 180,000 clones; around nine tenths of them were counted only once. Approximately 4% of the sample comes from the top ten.

Including cysteine and phenylalanine, the CDR3 has 16 amino acids. Only the CDR3 DNA is retained, 48 bases long and in frame from the first base. Reading the germline V gene gives CDR1 MDHEN and CDR2 SYDVKM. Relative to germline, V is missing 8 bases and J is missing 4 bases, with 14 bases of the junction outside any gene match. Points on this clone: Its cognate antigen has yet to be identified. No base qualities exist here, and no much larger clone lies one base off it.

The time point label, as the study defines it: about 28 days (+/-7) after the second vaccine dose. The treatment or condition tag for this specimen amounts to: meningococcal conjugate vaccine given as trial control. The vaccinee samples were drawn from two UK trials, COV001 and COV002, one of which was a single-blind randomized controlled phase 2/3 trial testing AZD1222 (ChAdOx1 nCoV-19) in healthy adults. For TCRbeta chain sequencing, PBMC samples were collected from trial participants at day 0 and at day 28 after the second dose. Sequenced here: peripheral blood, sampled 28 days after the second dose of the MenACWY control vaccine. The sequence derives from an adult who received the MenACWY meningococcal vaccine as a control. The chain uses TRBV28 and TRBJ2-1; 7 middle bases align to TRBD1. The nucleotide sequence is given as TGTGCCAGCTTGACGGCTCGCAGGGGGAATTACAATGAGCAGTTCTTC. This sequence encodes CASLTARRGNYNEQFF.